Presented here are 6 T cell receptor beta chains from one specimen sequenced in a study of T cells after yellow fever vaccination. One entry per CDR3 protein results from TCRdb running MiXCR on the 5' RACE reads. This table has about 330,000 distinct CDR3 sequences, around 7% appearing once. This specimen consisted of PBMCs, obtained roughly 46 days after the first yellow fever vaccination. The receptors were gathered from a man younger than 35 who received the YFV17D yellow fever vaccine.

This clonotype was picked up a small number of times. The V and J genes are TRBV12-3 or TRBV12-4 and TRBJ2-5; tentatively, D is TRBD1 (5 bases). V was clipped by 7 bases and J by 0 bases, with 12 bases between them. This CDR3 comprises 14 residues. CDR3 sequence reads: CASTKQANQETQYF. In DNA, the CDR3 is TGTGCCAGCACCAAACAGGCAAACCAAGAGACCCAGTACTTC.

J is TRBJ2-7 and V is TRBV20-1; D possibly corresponds to TRBD2 (5 bases). Germline V gene lookup returns CDR1 DFQATT and CDR2 SNEGSKA (reference sequence). This CDR3 has 13 residues. Between the trimmed V and J ends, which lost 6 bases and 2 bases, there was a span of 14 bases. The CDR3 reads CSAPDSPPYEQYF. CDR3 sequence (DNA): TGCAGTGCGCCGGACTCCCCCCCCTACGAGCAGTACTTC.

In its sample, this clonotype was seen a few times. The V gene is TRBV20-1, the J gene TRBJ2-2; the D is unclear. CDR1 is DFQATT, CDR2 SNEGSKA, per germline (reference sequence). This CDR3 contains 15 residues. Trimming pared 2 bases from V and 5 bases from J, leaving 15 bases between. CDR3 residues: CSARLPAVGTGELFF. The CDR3 DNA is TGCAGTGCTAGATTACCGGCAGTAGGGACCGGGGAGCTGTTTTTT.

The V gene is TRBV29-1, the J gene TRBJ2-5; no definite D call. Trimming pared 4 bases from V and 4 bases from J, leaving 10 bases between. The CDR3 has 12 residues. Germline V gives CDR1 SQVTM, CDR2 ANQGSEA. The CDR3 sequence is CSVVGVGETQYF. The CDR3 DNA follows: TGCAGCGTTGTTGGGGTAGGAGAGACCCAGTACTTC.

The chain has TRBV20-1 and TRBJ2-3; D not certain. The CDR3 sequence is 13 residues long. The germline gives CDR1 DFQATT, CDR2 SNEGSKA (reference sequence). Trimming cost V 6 bases and J 0 bases, with 10 bases left between them. CDR3 DNA sequence: TGCAGTGCCTCCCTGGACAGCACAGATACGCAGTATTTT. Translated, it gives CSASLDSTDTQYF.

The rearrangement links TRBV10-3 to TRBJ2-7, with 7 bases fitting TRBD1. CDR3 length: 13 amino acids. V trimming: 4 bases; J trimming: 7 bases; junction bases outside the gene matches: 7. The germline CDR1 and CDR2 sequences are ENHRY and SYGVKD. The CDR3 sequence is CAISGTGWREQYF. CDR3 in DNA: TGTGCCATCAGTGGGACAGGTTGGAGGGAGCAGTACTTC.